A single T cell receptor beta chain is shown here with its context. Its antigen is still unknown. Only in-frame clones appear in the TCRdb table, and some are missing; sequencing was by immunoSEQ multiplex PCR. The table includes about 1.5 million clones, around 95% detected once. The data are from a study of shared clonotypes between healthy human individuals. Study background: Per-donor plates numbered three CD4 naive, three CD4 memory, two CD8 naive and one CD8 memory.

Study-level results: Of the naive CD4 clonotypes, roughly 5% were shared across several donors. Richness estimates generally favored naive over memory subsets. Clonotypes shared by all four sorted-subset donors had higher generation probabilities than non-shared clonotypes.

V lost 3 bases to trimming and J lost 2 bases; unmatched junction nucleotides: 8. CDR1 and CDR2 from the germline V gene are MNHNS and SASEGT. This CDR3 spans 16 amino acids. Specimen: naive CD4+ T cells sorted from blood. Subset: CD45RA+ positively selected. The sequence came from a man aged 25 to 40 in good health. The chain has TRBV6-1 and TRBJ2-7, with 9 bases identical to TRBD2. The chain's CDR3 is CASSDNGLATAYEQYF. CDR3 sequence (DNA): TGTGCCAGCAGTGATAACGGACTAGCGACCGCCTACGAGCAGTACTTC.